The entry that follows covers one T cell receptor beta chain sequence. Its antigen is not known. V shed 8 bases, J shed 9 bases, and the junction held 6 bases outside the gene matches. The CDR3 sequence is 12 residues long. Germline CDR1 KGHSH, CDR2 LQKENI. The data stem from a study of early T cells in non-severe SARS-CoV-2 infection. Study overall: Chains from this unsorted whole-blood bulk RNA could not be paired. Notes on the study in general: Clonotype matching in VDJdb favored anti-spike CD8 responses and did not capture private and CD4 specificities.

Researchers attached unique molecular identifiers to individual cDNA molecules. One entry per CDR3 protein results from TCRdb running MiXCR on the 5' RACE reads. The table has roughly 27,000 distinct CDR3 sequences, about 4% seen once. The receptor was isolated from an adult who was a healthcare worker with PCR-confirmed SARS-CoV-2 infection or an uninfected control (not recorded which). Sequencing was performed on whole blood. The chain joins TRBV18 to TRBJ2-1; 8 bases match TRBD1. The CDR3 DNA is TGTGCCAGCCACAGGGGGACACCTGAGCAGTTCTTC. Translation: CASHRGTPEQFF.